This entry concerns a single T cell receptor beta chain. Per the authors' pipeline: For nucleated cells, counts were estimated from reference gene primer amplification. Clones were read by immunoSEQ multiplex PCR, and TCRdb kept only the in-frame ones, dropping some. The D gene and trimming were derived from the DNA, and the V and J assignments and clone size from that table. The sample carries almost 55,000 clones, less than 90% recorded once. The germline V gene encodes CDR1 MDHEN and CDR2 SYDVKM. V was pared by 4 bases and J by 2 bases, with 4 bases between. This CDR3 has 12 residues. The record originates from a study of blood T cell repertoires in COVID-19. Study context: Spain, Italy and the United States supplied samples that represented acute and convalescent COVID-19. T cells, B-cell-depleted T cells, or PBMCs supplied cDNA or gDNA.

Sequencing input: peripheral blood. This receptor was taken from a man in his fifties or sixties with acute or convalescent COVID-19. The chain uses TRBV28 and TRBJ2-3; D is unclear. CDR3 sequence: CASSSHTDTQYF. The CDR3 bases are TGTGCCAGCAGTTCACACACAGATACGCAGTATTTT.